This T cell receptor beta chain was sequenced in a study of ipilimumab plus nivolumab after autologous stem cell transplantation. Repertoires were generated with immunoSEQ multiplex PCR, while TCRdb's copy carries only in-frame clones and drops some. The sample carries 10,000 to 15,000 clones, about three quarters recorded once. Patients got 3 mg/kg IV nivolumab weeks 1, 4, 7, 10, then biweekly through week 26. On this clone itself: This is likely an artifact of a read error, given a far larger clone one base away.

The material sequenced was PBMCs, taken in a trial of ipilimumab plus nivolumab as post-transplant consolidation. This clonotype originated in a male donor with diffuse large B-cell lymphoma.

The CDR3 sequence: CASSQEGQLMSTEAFF. The CDR3 DNA reads as TGCGCCAGCAGCCAAGAGGGGCAACTCATGAGCACTGAAGCTTTCTTT. The chain carries TRBV5-4 and TRBJ1-1, with D perhaps matching TRBD1 (5 bases). Per germline, CDR1 SGHNT and CDR2 YYREEE (reference sequence). The CDR3 extends over 16 amino acids.